A selection of T cell receptor beta chains follows, all from one sample in a study of cytomegalovirus exposure and HLA in healthy donors. The method was immunoSEQ multiplex PCR; TCRdb's version includes in-frame clones alone and lacks a portion of them. The sample carries approximately 95,000 clones, less than 80% recorded once. Sequenced sample: PBMCs. The receptor set was obtained from a woman aged 40 to 50 in good health and CMV-seropositive. Both conserved end residues are part of each CDR3. A D gene is named only where the DNA matches it firmly. Some rows have no size entry. The others give once, few or many, or a class for an expanded clone.

v_call	j_call	clone_size	d_call	cdr3_nt	cdr3_aa
TRBV5-1	TRBJ2-2	.	TRBD2	TGCGCCAGCAGCCCGCTAGCGGGAGACACCTCCGGGGAGCTGTTTTTT	CASSPLAGDTSGELFF
TRBV7-6	TRBJ2-5	.	.	TGTGCCAGCAGCGACCCGGACATCCAAGAGACCCAGTACTTC	CASSDPDIQETQYF
TRBV7-3	TRBJ2-2	.	.	TGTGCCAGCAGCTTAAGGGGGGCGAACACCGGGGAGCTGTTTTTT	CASSLRGANTGELFF
TRBV7-9	TRBJ1-4	.	TRBD1	TGTGCCAGCAGCCCAGAGACCGGGACAGGGGAGGCTAATGAAAAACTGTTTTTT	CASSPETGTGEANEKLFF
TRBV5-5	TRBJ1-1	.	.	TGTGCCAGCAGCTTGCCAGGGGCCTTTGGCACTGAAGCTTTCTTT	CASSLPGAFGTEAFF
TRBV30	TRBJ2-5	.	TRBD1	TGTGCCTGGAGTAAAATAGGGGGACAGGAGACCCAGTACTTC	CAWSKIGGQETQYF
TRBV6-4	TRBJ1-2	.	.	TGTGCCACCCGGGCGGGGGACGGCATTGGCTACACCTTC	CATRAGDGIGYTF
TRBV19	TRBJ2-5	.	TRBD1	TGTGCCAGTAGTATAGATTGGACAGGGTCCGTCCAAGAGACCCAGTACTTC	CASSIDWTGSVQETQYF
TRBV11-2	TRBJ2-3	.	.	TGTGCCAGCAGCTTACACTCTACAGGGATGGTACCCGGCACAGATACGCAGTATTTT	CASSLHSTGMVPGTDTQYF
TRBV4-2	TRBJ2-1	.	.	TGTGCCAGCAGCCAAGAAGCTGACAATGAGCAGTTCTTC	CASSQEADNEQFF
TRBV2	TRBJ1-1	.	TRBD1	TGTGCCAGCAGTGACTCTGGGACAGGGGACACTGAAGCTTTCTTT	CASSDSGTGDTEAFF
TRBV7-9	TRBJ2-1	.	TRBD2	TGTGCCAGCAGCATCGGGACTAGCGGGAGCGATGAGCAGTTCTTC	CASSIGTSGSDEQFF
TRBV7-9	TRBJ1-1	.	TRBD1	TGTGCCAGCAGCTCCTGGGACAGGGCCAAGAACACTGAAGCTTTCTTT	CASSSWDRAKNTEAFF
TRBV27	TRBJ1-4	few	.	TGTGCCAGCAAACACAGTGCAACTAATGAAAAACTGTTTTTT	CASKHSATNEKLFF
TRBV19	TRBJ1-2	.	.	TGTGCCAGTAATGCGGACAGCCCTTACTTTTATGGCTACACCTTC	CASNADSPYFYGYTF
TRBV7-3	TRBJ2-1	.	TRBD2	TGTGCCAGCAGCTCGACTAGCGGGAGCTACAATGAGCAGTTCTTC	CASSSTSGSYNEQFF
TRBV2	TRBJ2-7	.	.	TGTGCCAGCAGTGAAGAACAGGGCGGCGAGCAGTACTTC	CASSEEQGGEQYF
TRBV10-3	TRBJ2-1	.	TRBD1	TGTGCCATCTCCGGGACAGAGTACAATGAGCAGTTCTTC	CAISGTEYNEQFF
TRBV5-6	TRBJ2-2	.	TRBD1	TGTGCCAGCAGCGTCCTCGGGACAGCTAACACCGGGGAGCTGTTTTTT	CASSVLGTANTGELFF
TRBV7-2	TRBJ2-3	.	.	TGTGCCAGCAGCTTAGGTTCGTGGCTAGCAACAGATACGCAGTATTTT	CASSLGSWLATDTQYF
TRBV28	TRBJ2-7	once	TRBD2	TGTGCCAGCAGGATCCCCAGTTCGGGCCCTAGCGGGAGTAATCAGTACTTC	CASRIPSSGPSGSNQYF
TRBV5-4	TRBJ2-1	once	TRBD2	TGTGCCAGCAGCTTGGTTAGTGCTAGCGGGAGCAAAGAGCAGTTCTTC	CASSLVSASGSKEQFF
TRBV12-2	TRBJ2-1	.	.	TGTGCAAGTCGCTTAAGGGGGTGGGACAGGGGCAATGAGCAGTTCTTC	CASRLRGWDRGNEQFF
TRBV11-2	TRBJ2-1	.	.	TGTGCCAGCAGCGGGAGGGGGGGGGATGAGCAGTTCTTC	CASSGRGGDEQFF
TRBV10-1	TRBJ2-7	.	TRBD2	TGCGCCAGCAGTGACACGTCTAGCGGCATATTCGAGCAGTACTTC	CASSDTSSGIFEQYF
TRBV5-4	TRBJ2-2	.	.	TGTGCCAGCAGCTTGTGGCAGAAGAACACCGGGGAGCTGTTTTTT	CASSLWQKNTGELFF
TRBV6-1	TRBJ2-6	.	TRBD2	TGTGCCAGCAGTGAGGATAGCGGGAGGAGTGGGGCCAACGTCCTGACTTTC	CASSEDSGRSGANVLTF
TRBV28	TRBJ1-4	.	TRBD1	TGTGCCAGCAATCCGGGACAGGGTAGTGAAAAACTGTTTTTT	CASNPGQGSEKLFF
TRBV27	TRBJ2-6	.	.	TGTGCCAGCAGCCAGCGCAGGGGTTGGCCACAAACCTCTGGGGCCAACGTCCTGACTTTC	CASSQRRGWPQTSGANVLTF
TRBV29-1	TRBJ2-7	.	TRBD1	TGCAGCGTTGGGGACAGCGCCTACGAGCAGTACTTC	CSVGDSAYEQYF
TRBV4-1	TRBJ2-2	.	TRBD1	TGCGCCAGCAGCCAGCAGGGGGTGGCGAACACCGGGGAGCTGTTTTTT	CASSQQGVANTGELFF
TRBV7-8	TRBJ1-5	.	TRBD1	TGTGCCAGCAGCCACGGACAGGGCCAGCAGCCCCAGCATTTT	CASSHGQGQQPQHF
TRBV30	TRBJ2-7	.	TRBD2	TGTGCCTGGGCCGGGCCGGGACTAACCTACGAGCAGTACTTC	CAWAGPGLTYEQYF
TRBV6-5	TRBJ2-7	.	.	TGTGCCAGCAGTTTAAGCTTTACCTCGTACGAGCAGTACTTC	CASSLSFTSYEQYF
TRBV28	TRBJ1-2	.	.	TGTGCCAGCAGTCAGGGTTGGTGGGGCTACACCTTC	CASSQGWWGYTF
TRBV4-2	TRBJ2-1	.	.	TGTGCCAGCAGCCCAGGGGTGGGTAATGAGCAGTTCTTC	CASSPGVGNEQFF
TRBV7-8	TRBJ1-5	.	TRBD1	TGTGCCAGCAGCAGGGACAGGGGGGATCAGCCCCAGCATTTT	CASSRDRGDQPQHF
TRBV13	TRBJ2-3	few	.	TGTGCCAGCAGCTTAGAATTAGCAGGCACAGATACGCAGTATTTT	CASSLELAGTDTQYF
TRBV30	TRBJ2-2	.	TRBD1	TGTGCCTGGAGCGGGACAGGGGTCACCGGGGAGCTGTTTTTT	CAWSGTGVTGELFF
TRBV9	TRBJ2-6	.	.	TGTGCCAGCAGCGCCCTACTGAGCTCTGGGGCCAACGTCCTGACTTTC	CASSALLSSGANVLTF
TRBV29-1	TRBJ1-1	once	.	TGCAGCGTAGCCATTAGAAGCATGAACACTGAAGCTTTCTTT	CSVAIRSMNTEAFF
TRBV5-1	TRBJ2-2	.	TRBD2	TGCGCCAGCAGCTTTCTGGCTAGCGGGAGACGTGGGGAGCTGTTTTTT	CASSFLASGRRGELFF
TRBV30	TRBJ2-7	.	TRBD2	TGTGCCTGGAGTCTGGATCTCGGGACTAGCGGGAGAGTCAACGAGCAGTACTTC	CAWSLDLGTSGRVNEQYF
TRBV9	TRBJ2-3	.	TRBD2	TGTGCCAGCAGCGTAACGGGAGGGCCCCCAGATACGCAGTATTTT	CASSVTGGPPDTQYF
TRBV18	TRBJ2-1	.	TRBD1	TGTGCCAGCTCACTTTTTTCAGGGGGCCTATCCTACAATGAGCAGTTCTTC	CASSLFSGGLSYNEQFF
TRBV5-1	TRBJ2-2	.	.	TGCGCCAGCAGCTTGGAAGGGGGGGTCGACACCGGGGAGCTGTTTTTT	CASSLEGGVDTGELFF
TRBV6-6	TRBJ2-6	.	.	TGTGCCAGCATGGGGGGGCCTGGGGCCAACGTCCTGACTTTC	CASMGGPGANVLTF
TRBV6-1	TRBJ1-2	few	TRBD1	TGTGCCAGCAGTGAACGGACAGGGCGAGCGGGCTACACCTTC	CASSERTGRAGYTF
TRBV10-3	TRBJ1-1	.	.	TGTGCCATCAGTCCACAGGGGAACACTGAAGCTTTCTTT	CAISPQGNTEAFF
TRBV6-1	TRBJ2-7	.	TRBD1	TGTGCCAGCAGTGAATTCGGACAGGGGTCCTACGAGCAGTACTTC	CASSEFGQGSYEQYF
TRBV6-1	TRBJ2-3	.	TRBD1	TGTGCCAGCTCCGGGACAGTGACCACAGATACGCAGTATTTT	CASSGTVTTDTQYF
TRBV5-1	TRBJ1-4	.	.	TGCGCCAGCAGCTTGGTGGGGGAGGCTAATGAAAAACTGTTTTTT	CASSLVGEANEKLFF
TRBV5-5	TRBJ2-7	.	TRBD2	TGTGCCAGCAGCTCCCCTAGCGGACTTACCTACGAGCAGTACTTC	CASSSPSGLTYEQYF